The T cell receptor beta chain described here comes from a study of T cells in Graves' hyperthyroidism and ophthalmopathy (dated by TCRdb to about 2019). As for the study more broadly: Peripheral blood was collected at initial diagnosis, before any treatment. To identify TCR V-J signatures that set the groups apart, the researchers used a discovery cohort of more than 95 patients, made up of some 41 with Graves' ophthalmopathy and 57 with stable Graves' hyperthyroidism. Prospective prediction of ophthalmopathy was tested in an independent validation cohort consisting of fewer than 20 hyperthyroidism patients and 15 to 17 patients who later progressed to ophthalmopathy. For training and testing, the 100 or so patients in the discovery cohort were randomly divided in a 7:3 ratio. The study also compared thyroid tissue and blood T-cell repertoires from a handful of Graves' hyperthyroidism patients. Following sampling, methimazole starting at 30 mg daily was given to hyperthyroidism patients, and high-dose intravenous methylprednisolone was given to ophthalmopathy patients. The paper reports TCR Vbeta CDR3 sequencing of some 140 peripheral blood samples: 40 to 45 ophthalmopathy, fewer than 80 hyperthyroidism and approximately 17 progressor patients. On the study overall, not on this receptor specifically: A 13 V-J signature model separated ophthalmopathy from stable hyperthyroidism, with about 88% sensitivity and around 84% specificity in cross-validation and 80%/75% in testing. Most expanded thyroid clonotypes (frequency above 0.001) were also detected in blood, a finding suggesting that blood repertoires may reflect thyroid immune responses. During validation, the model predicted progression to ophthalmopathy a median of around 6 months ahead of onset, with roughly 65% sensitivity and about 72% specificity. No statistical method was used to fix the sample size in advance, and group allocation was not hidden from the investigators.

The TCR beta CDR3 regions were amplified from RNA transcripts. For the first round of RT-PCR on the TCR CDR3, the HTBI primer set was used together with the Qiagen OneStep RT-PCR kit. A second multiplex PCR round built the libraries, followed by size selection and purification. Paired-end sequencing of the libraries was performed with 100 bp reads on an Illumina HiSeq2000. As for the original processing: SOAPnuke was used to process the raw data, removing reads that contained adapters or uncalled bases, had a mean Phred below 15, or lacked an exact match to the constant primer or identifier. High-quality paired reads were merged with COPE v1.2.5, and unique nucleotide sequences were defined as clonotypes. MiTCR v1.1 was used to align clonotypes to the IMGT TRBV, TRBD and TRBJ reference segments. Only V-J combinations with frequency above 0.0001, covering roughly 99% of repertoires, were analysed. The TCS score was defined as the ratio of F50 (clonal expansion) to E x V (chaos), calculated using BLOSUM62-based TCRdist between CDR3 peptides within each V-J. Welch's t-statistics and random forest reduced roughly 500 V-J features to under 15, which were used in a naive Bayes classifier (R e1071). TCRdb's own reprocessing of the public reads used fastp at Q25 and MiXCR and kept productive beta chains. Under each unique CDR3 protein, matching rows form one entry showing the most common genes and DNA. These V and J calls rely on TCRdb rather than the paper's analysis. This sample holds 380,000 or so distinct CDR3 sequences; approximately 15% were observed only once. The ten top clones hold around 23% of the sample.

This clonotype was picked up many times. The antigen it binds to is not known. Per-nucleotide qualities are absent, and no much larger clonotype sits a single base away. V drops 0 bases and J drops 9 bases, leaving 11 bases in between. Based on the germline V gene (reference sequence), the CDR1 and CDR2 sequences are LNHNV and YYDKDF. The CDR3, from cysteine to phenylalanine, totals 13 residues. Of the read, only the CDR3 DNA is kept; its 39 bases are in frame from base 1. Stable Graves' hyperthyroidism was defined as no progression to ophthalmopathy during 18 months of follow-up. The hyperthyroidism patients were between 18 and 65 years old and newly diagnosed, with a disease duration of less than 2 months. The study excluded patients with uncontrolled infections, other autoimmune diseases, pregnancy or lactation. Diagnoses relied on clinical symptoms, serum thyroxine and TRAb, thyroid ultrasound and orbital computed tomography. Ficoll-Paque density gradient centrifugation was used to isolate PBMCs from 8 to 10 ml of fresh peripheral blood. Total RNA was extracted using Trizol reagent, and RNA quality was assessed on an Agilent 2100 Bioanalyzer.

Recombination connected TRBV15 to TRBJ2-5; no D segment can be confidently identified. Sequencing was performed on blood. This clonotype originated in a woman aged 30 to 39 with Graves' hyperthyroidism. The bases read TGTGCCACCAGCAGAGAAGTGCTCACGGCCCAGTACTTC. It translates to CATSREVLTAQYF.